This entry features one TCR beta chain sequence. The V gene end was trimmed by 5 bases and the J gene end by 4 bases; junction bases not matched to a gene: 4. The CDR3 contains 15 residues. Germline lookup yields CDR1 ENHRY and CDR2 SYGVKD. This sample is part of a study of blood T cell repertoires in COVID-19. About the study: Whether acute or convalescent, the COVID-19 samples came from the United States, Italy and Spain. Sample material is recorded as cDNA or gDNA derived from T cells, B-cell-depleted T cells, or PBMCs.

The authors' processing: Counts of nucleated cells, estimated from reference gene primer amplification, were obtained. Repertoires were generated with immunoSEQ multiplex PCR, while TCRdb's copy carries only in-frame clones and drops some. D and trimming come from the DNA, and the V and J calls and clone size come from that table. The data contain 110,000 or so clones, roughly 82% of them singletons. The rearrangement joins TRBV10-3 to TRBJ2-3, with 12 positions matching TRBD2. This clonotype originated in a woman aged 40 to 50 with acute or convalescent COVID-19. Sample: peripheral blood. DNA of the CDR3: TGTGCCATCAGTCTCCTAGCGGGGGGGGCAGATACGCAGTATTTT. Translating gives CAISLLAGGADTQYF.